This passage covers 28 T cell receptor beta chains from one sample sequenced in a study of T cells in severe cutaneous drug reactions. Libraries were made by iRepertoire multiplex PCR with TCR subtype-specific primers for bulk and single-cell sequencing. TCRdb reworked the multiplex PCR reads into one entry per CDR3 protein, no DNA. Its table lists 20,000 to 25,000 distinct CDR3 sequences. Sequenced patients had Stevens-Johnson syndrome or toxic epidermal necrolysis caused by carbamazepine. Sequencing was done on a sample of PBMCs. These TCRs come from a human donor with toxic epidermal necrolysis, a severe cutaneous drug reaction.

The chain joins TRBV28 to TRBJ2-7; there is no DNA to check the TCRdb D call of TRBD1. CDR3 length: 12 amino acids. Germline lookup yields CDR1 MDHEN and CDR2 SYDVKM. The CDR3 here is CASSFPDYEQYF.

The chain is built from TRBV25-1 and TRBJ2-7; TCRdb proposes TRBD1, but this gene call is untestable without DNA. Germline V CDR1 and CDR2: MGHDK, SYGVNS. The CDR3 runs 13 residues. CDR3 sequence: CASRDSDAYEQYF.

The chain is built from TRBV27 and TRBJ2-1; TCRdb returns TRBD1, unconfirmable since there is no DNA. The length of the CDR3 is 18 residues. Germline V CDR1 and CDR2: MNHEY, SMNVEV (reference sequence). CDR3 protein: CASRRGHGSVGSYNEQFF.

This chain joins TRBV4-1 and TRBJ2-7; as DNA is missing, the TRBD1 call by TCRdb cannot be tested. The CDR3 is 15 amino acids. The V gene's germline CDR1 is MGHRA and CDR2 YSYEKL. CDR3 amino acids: CASSNTGTGFYEQYF.

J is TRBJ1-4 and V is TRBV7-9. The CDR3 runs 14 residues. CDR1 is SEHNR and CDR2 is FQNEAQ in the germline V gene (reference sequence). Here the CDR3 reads CASSFVEANEKLFF. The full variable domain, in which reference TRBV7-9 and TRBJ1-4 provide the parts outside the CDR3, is DTGVSQNPRHKITKRGQNVTFRCDPISEHNRLYWYRQTLGQGPEFLTYFQNEAQLEKSRLLSDRFSAERPKGSFSTLEIQRTEQGDSAMYLCASSFVEANEKLFFGSGTQLSVL.

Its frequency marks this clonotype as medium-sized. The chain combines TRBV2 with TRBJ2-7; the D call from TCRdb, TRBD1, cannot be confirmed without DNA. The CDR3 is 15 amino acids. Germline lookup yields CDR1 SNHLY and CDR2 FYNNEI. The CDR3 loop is CASSPGTDVRYEQYF.

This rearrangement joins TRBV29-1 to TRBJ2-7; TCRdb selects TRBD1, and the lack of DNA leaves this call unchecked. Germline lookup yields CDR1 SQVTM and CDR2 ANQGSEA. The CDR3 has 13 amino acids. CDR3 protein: CSVEGREKDEQYF.

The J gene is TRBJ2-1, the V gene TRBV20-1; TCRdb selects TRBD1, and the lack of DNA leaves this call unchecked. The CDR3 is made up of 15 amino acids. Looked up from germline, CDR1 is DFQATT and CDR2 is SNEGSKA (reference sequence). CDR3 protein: CSARSDGRSYNEQFF.

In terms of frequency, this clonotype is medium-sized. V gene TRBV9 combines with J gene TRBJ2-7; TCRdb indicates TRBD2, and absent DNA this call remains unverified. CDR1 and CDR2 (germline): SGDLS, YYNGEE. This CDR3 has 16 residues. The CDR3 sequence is CASSAGPGGSSYEQYF.

This CDR3 is CASSNLAGVDEQYF. The chain recombines TRBV7-9 with TRBJ2-7; no DNA is available, so the TRBD2 call from TCRdb remains unchecked. From germline, CDR1 is SEHNR and CDR2 FQNEAQ (reference sequence). The CDR3 extends over 14 amino acids. The full variable domain, its missing parts supplied by reference TRBV7-9 and TRBJ2-7, is DTGVSQNPRHKITKRGQNVTFRCDPISEHNRLYWYRQTLGQGPEFLTYFQNEAQLEKSRLLSDRFSAERPKGSFSTLEIQRTEQGDSAMYLCASSNLAGVDEQYFGPGTRLTVT.

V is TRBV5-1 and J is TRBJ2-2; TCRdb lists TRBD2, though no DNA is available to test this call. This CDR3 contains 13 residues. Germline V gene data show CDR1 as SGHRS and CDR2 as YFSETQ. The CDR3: CASSSSSAGELFF. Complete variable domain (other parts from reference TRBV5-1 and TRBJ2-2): KAGVTQTPRYLIKTRGQQVTLSCSPISGHRSVSWYQQTPGQGLQFLFEYFSETQRNKGNFPGRFSGRQFSNSRSEMNVSTLELGDSALYLCASSSSSAGELFFGEGSRLTVL.

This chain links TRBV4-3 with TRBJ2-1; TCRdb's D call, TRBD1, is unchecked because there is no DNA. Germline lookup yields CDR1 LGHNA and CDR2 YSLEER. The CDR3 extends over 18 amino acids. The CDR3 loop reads CASSQDNRVLGSYNEQFF.

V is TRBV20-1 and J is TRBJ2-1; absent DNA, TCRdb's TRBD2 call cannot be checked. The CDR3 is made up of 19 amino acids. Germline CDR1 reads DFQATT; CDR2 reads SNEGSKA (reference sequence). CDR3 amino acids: CSASHPLLAGVVSYNEQFF.

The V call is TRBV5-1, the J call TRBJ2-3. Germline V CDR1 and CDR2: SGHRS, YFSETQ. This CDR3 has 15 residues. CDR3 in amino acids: CASSEGSASTDTQYF.

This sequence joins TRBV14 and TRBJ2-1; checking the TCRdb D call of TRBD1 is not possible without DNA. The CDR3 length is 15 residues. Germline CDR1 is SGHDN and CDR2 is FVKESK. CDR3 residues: CASSRRQGGRNEQFF.

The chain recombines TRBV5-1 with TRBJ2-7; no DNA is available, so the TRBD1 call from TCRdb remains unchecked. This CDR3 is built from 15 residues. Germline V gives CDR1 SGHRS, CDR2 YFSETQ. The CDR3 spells CASSLQGEGRYEQYF. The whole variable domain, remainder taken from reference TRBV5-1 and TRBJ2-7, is KAGVTQTPRYLIKTRGQQVTLSCSPISGHRSVSWYQQTPGQGLQFLFEYFSETQRNKGNFPGRFSGRQFSNSRSEMNVSTLELGDSALYLCASSLQGEGRYEQYFGPGTRLTVT.

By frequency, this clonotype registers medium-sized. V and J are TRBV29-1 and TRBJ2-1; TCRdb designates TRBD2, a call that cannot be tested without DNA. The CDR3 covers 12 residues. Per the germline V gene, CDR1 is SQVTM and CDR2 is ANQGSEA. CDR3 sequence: CSVWDSRSEQFF.

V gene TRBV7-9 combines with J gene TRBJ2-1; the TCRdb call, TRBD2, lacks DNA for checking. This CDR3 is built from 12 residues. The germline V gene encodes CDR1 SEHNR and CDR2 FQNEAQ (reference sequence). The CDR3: CATGTSSAEQFF.

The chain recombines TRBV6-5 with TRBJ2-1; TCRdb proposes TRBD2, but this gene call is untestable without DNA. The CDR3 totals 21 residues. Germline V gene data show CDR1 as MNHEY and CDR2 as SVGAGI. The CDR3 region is CASSTRIAGGPRSSSYNEQFF.

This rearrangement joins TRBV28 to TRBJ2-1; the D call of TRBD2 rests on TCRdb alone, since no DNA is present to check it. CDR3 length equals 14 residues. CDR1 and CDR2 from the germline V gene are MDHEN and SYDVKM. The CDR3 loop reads CASLLAGGPNEQFF.

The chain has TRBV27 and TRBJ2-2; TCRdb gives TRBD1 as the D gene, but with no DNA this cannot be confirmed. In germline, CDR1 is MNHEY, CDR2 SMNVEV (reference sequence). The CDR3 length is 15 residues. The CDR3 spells CATREAGRNTGELFF.

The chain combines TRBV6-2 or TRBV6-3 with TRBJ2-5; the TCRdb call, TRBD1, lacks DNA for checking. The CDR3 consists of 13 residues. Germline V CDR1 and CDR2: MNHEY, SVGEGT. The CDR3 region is CASRGDSQETQYF.

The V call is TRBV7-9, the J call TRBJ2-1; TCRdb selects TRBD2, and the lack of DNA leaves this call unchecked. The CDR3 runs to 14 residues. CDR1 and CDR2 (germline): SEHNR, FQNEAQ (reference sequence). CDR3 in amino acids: CASSQTSGYNEQFF.

The chain's CDR3 is CASSEIWREGGETQYF. The chain has TRBV6-1 and TRBJ2-5; TCRdb calls TRBD2, which cannot be checked without DNA. The length of the CDR3 is 16 residues. Germline V gene data show CDR1 as MNHNS and CDR2 as SASEGT.

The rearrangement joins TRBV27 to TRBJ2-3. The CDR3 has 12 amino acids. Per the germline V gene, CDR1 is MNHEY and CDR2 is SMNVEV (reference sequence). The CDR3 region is CASLSSTDTQYF.

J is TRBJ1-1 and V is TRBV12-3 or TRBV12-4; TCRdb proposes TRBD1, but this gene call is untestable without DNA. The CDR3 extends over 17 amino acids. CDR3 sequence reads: CASSLGASRSVNTEAFF.

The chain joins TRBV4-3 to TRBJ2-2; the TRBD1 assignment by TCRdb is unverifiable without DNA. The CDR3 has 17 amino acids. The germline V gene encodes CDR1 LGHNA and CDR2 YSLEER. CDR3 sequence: CASSQPRTGGWTGELFF.

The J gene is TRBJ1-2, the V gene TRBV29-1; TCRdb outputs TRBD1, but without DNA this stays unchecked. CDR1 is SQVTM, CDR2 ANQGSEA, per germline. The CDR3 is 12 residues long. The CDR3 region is CSVEGKQGGDTF.